This TCR beta chain stems from a study of T cells after yellow fever vaccination. This clonotype has more than one count but fewer than ten. The CDR3 is 16 amino acids. In germline, CDR1 is SGHRS, CDR2 YFSETQ. With 4 bases clipped from V and 0 bases from J, the junction kept 5 bases outside the gene matches. In TCRdb, the 5' RACE reads were re-called with MiXCR into one record per CDR3 protein. The sample records fewer than 650,000 distinct CDR3 sequences, 21% being singletons. The sample consisted of PBMCs, taken roughly 20 days after the first yellow fever vaccination. The sequence derives from a man aged 18 to 29 who received the YFV17D yellow fever vaccine. J is TRBJ2-1 and V is TRBV5-1; 9 bases map to TRBD1. CDR3 nucleotide sequence: TGCGCCAGCAGCGTCTTACAGGGGGCCTCCTACAATGAGCAGTTCTTC. Its protein product is CASSVLQGASYNEQFF.